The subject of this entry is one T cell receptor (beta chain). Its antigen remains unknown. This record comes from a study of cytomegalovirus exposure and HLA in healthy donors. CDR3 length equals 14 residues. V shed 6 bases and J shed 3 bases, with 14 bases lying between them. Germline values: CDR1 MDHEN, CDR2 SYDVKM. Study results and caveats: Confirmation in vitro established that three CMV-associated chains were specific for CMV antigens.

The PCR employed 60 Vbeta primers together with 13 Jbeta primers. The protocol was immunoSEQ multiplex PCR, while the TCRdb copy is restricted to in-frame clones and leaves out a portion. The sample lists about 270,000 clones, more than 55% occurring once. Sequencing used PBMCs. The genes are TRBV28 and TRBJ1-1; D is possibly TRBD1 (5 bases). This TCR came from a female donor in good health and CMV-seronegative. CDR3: CASSLTGTDTEAFF. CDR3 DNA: TGTGCCAGCAGCCTAACAGGTACGGACACTGAAGCTTTCTTT.